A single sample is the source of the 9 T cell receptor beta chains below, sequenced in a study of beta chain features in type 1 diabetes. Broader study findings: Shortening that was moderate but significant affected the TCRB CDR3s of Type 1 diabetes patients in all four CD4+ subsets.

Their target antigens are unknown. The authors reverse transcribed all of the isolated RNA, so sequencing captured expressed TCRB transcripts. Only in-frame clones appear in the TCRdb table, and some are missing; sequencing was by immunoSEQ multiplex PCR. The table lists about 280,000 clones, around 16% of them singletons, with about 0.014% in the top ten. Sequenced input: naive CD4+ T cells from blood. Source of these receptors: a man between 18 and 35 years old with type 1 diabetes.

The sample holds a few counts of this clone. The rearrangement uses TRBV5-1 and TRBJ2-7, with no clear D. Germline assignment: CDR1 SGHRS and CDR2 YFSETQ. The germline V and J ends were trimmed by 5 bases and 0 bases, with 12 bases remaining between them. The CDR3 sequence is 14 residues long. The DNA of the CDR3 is TGCGCCAGCAGGAGAACAGAGCTCTCCTACGAGCAGTACTTC. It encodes CASRRTELSYEQYF.

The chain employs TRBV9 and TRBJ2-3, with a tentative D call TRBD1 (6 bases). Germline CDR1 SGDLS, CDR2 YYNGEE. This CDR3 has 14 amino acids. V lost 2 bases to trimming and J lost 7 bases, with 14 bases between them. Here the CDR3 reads CASSVYRDTNTQYF. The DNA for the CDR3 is TGTGCCAGCAGCGTCTACCGGGACACCAATACGCAGTATTTT.

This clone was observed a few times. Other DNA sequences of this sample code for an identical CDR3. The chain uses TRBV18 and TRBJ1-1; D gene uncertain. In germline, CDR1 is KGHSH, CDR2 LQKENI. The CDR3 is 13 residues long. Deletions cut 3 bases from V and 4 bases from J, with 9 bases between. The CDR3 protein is CASSPGEGTEAFF. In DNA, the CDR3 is TGTGCCAGCTCACCCGGGGAGGGCACTGAAGCTTTCTTT.

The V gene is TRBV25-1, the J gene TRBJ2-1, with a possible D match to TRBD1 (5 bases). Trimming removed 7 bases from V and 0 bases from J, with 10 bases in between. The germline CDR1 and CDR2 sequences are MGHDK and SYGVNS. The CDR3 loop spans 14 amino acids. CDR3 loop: CASNADNSYNEQFF. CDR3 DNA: TGTGCCAGCAACGCGGACAACTCCTACAATGAGCAGTTCTTC.

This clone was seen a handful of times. CDR3 DNA: TGTGCCAGCAGACTTGTGAGCACAGATACGCAGTATTTT. It is translated as CASRLVSTDTQYF. The V call is TRBV28, the J call TRBJ2-3; D not resolved. There are 13 residues in the CDR3. Germline V gene data show CDR1 as MDHEN and CDR2 as SYDVKM. V was trimmed by 6 bases and J by 0 bases, leaving 7 bases between them.

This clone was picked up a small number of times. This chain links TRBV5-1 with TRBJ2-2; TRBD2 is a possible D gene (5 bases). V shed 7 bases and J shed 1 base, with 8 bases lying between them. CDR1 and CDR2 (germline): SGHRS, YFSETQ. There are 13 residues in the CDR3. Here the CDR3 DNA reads TGCGCCAGCGAAGAGGGGAACACCGGGGAGCTGTTTTTT. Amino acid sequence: CASEEGNTGELFF.

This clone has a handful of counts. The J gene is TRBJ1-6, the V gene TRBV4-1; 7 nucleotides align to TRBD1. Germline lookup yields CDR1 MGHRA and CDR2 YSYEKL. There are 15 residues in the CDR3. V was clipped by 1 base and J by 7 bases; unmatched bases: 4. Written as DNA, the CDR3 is TGCGCCAGCAGCCAAGGACAGGGACTGAATTCACCCCTCCACTTT. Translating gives CASSQGQGLNSPLHF.

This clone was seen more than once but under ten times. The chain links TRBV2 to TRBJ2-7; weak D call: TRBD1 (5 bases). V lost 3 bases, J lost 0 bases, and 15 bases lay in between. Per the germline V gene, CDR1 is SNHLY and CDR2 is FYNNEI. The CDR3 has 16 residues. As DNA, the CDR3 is TGTGCCAGCAGTGATAGCCAGGGAAGGTTCTCCTACGAGCAGTACTTC. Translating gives CASSDSQGRFSYEQYF.

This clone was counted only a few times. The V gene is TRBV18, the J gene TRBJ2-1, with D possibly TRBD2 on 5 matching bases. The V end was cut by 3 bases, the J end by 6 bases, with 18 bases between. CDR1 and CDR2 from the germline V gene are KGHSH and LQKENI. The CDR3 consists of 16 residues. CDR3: CASSPEVGLALNEQFF. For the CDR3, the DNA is TGTGCCAGCTCACCCGAAGTCGGTCTAGCCCTCAATGAGCAGTTCTTC. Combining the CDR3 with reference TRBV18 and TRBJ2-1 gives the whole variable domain NAGVMQNPRHLVRRRGQEARLRCSPMKGHSHVYWYRQLPEEGLKFMVYLQKENIIDESGMPKERFSAEFPKEGPSILRIQQVVRGDSAAYFCASSPEVGLALNEQFFGPGTRLTVL.